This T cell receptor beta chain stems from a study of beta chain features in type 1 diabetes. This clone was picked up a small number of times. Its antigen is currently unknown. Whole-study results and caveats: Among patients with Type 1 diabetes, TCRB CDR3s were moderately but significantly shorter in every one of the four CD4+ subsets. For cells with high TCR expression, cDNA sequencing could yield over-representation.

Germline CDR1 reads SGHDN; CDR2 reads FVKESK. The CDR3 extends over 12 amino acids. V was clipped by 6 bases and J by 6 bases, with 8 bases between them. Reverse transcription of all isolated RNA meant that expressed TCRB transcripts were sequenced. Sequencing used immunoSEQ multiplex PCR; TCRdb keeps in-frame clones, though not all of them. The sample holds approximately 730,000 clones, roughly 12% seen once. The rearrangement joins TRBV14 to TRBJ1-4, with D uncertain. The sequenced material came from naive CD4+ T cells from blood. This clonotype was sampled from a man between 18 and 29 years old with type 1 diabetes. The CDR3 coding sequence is TGTGCCAGCAGGCTACGTGATGAAAAACTGTTTTTT. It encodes CASRLRDEKLFF.